This paragraph covers one T cell receptor (beta chain) sequence. The antigen is not known. Trimming cost V 5 bases and J 1 base, with 15 bases left between them. There are 15 residues in the CDR3. Germline V lookup: CDR1 MGHDK, CDR2 SYGVNS. This sample was taken from a study of blood T cells in healthy people across ages. On the study more broadly: Capture via template switching afforded approximately one barcoded beta molecule per two T cells. Whole-study findings and limits: Measured against age, TCR beta diversity per million T cells decreased in a roughly linear manner.

Combining a sample-barcoded 5' primer with a J-beta primer mix, a second PCR ran for roughly 7 to 12 cycles. Using its own MiXCR run on the 5' RACE reads, TCRdb lists one record per CDR3 protein. The sample has about a million distinct CDR3 sequences; about 48% are singletons. This sequence originates from a man aged 30 to 45 in good health. The specimen sequenced was blood. This rearrangement joins TRBV25-1 to TRBJ2-7, with D maybe TRBD2 (6 bases). CDR3 region: CASSRRAAGSYEQYF. For the CDR3, the DNA is TGTGCCAGCAGTAGGCGTGCGGCGGGATCCTACGAGCAGTACTTC.